This note documents a single T cell receptor beta chain sequence. This clone was observed once. It lacks a known antigen. Nothing much larger sits one base from this clone, and base qualities are not available. The library was built by means of the immunoSEQ multiplex PCR assay. For the multiplex PCR, a mixture combining 60 forward primers for TCR Vbeta segments and 13 reverse primers for TCR Jbeta segments was used. Amplification of the CDR3 region of rearranged TCR beta genes was performed with a multiplex PCR assay on genomic DNA. On the Illumina HiSeq System, the amplified TCR beta libraries were sequenced as 87-base-pair reads. Per the source publication's procedure: A later analysis counted tens of millions of unique TCR beta chains across the 690 or so repertoires, and around 12 million of these chains were shared by at least two donors. Raw reads were error-corrected and collapsed into unique sequences with a nearest-neighbor algorithm that merged closely related sequences to remove PCR and sequencing errors. To assign V, D and J gene segments, CDR3 sequences were aligned to IMGT reference sequences. For a sequence to be retained, at least a six-nucleotide match to both a V gene segment and a J gene segment was required. A rearrangement counted as productive if the CDR3 had no stop codons and remained in frame with V and J, and every other rearrangement counted as non-productive. Following IMGT convention, CDR3 was defined as the stretch from the second conserved V-encoded cysteine up to the conserved J-encoded phenylalanine. Sequences without an unambiguous match to a single V gene segment were excluded from the earlier analysis of 450 to 650 of the donors. An earlier analysis of approximately 590 of the donors called V segments functional above 56.7% productive rearrangements and segregating when the between-donor standard deviation exceeded 5%. To diagnose cytomegalovirus status from the catalog of TCR beta chain sequences, a statistical classification framework was built. A later analysis assigned V and J genes by comparing TCR nucleotide sequences with IMGT/GENE-DB human TR gene sequences. In a later analysis, CDR3 sequences and most-parsimonious VDJ recombination scenarios were assigned using the TCRdist pipeline. In a later analysis, each TCR beta chain was defined by its CDR3 amino acid sequence together with its V-gene family, and reads without a unique V-gene family were excluded. A later analysis removed 592 highly shared, low-generation-probability nucleotide sequences to deal with suspected cross-contamination and a sequencing artifact. In a later analysis, a clonal expansion index for each public chain was calculated from normalized within-repertoire ranks of inferred template counts. In a later analysis, generation probabilities were computed using a VDJ recombination model fitted to out-of-frame rearrangements, and the results were checked against IGoR. In a later analysis, hypergeometric tests were used to score TCR-TCR, TCR-HLA and TCR-CMV co-occurrence, with a repertoire-size bias correction applied to TCR pairs. In a later analysis, false discovery rates were estimated by permuting HLA or CMV assignments 20 times. A later analysis grouped co-occurring TCRs with DBSCAN, adding TCRdist sequence similarity when clustering within HLA-allele-positive subsets. Repertoires with fewer than 30,000 or more than 120,000 public chains, plus five repertoires with anomalous nucleotide sharing, were excluded from co-occurrence clustering. This is the immuneACCESS table as TCRdb keeps it, with only in-frame sequences that have V and J called. A part of the clones is gone; compared with another copy, unresolved V genes explain less than half, and the rest is unexplained. D and trimming come from the DNA, and the V and J calls and clone size come from that table. This sample is represented by under 300,000 clones; roughly four fifths of them were singletons. The ten largest make up about 7.5% of the sample.

This record belongs to a study of cytomegalovirus exposure and HLA in healthy donors (dated by TCRdb to 2015 to 2018). In the study overall: An earlier analysis of 587 of the donors reported 250 to 300 Gb of sequence data and approximately 120 million unique TCR beta sequences obtained from approximately 180 million T cells. Around 320 gigabases of sequencing data and approximately 93 million unique TCR sequences were included in an early release covering about 700 HLA-typed donors. Of the approximately 400 genotyped donors, roughly 80% fell in the genetic ancestry cluster associated with self-reported Caucasian donors. The aim of the study was to test whether cataloging public T cell receptors could identify signatures of past pathogen exposure. The study profiled the T cell repertoires of under 700 subjects by immunosequencing and related them to cytomegalovirus serostatus. Besides the first cohort of around 700 subjects, a separate validation cohort made up of 120 or so different subjects was used. To predict cytomegalovirus infection status, the study combined high-throughput TCR immunosequencing, statistical association of individual TCRs with disease status, and machine learning. A later analysis re-examined previously published TCR beta repertoires from 600 to 700 donors and added high-resolution HLA genotyping to investigate patterns of TCR occurrence. The later analysis used no new phenotypic data to find candidate immune exposures, relying instead on TCR beta sequences and their occurrence across donors. An earlier analysis of fewer than 700 of the donors applied high-throughput TCR beta sequencing to assess whether each TCR beta V gene segment acted as functional or pseudogenic. Donor age, sex, ethnicity and CMV serostatus were compiled alongside the repertoire data. A later genetic analysis used genome-wide SNP genotypes for about three fifths of the 666 donors, treating that subset as a discovery cohort. All discovery cohort repertoires had been generated using a single sequencing platform. Both class I and class II loci were covered by HLA typing, at four-digit resolution. Typing coverage differed by locus: A, B, C, DRB1 and DQB1 were typed in about 629-640 donors, DQA1 in 522, DPA1 in 600 to 610, and DPB1 in 450 to 480. About 5 DR-DQ haplotypes were handled as single units for association and clustering, since linkage in the cohort was strong. Among some 400 genotyped donors of the cohort, an average of roughly 230,000 unique TCR beta nucleotide sequences was sequenced per donor, of which about 18% were non-productive.

In total, 666 healthy bone marrow donors made up the cohort. At the time of sampling, all cohort members were nominally healthy, though unrecorded immune exposures were likely present. The donor tested CMV seropositive and was one of the 289 seropositive cohort members. A peripheral blood sample was provided by each donor, and peripheral blood mononuclear cells were used for TCR beta sequencing. The Qiagen DNeasy Blood Extraction Kit was used to extract genomic DNA from the blood cell samples. The research as a whole found: According to a later genetic analysis, donors in an Asian-associated ancestry cluster had fewer N-insertions in productive TCRs than the approximately 690-donor mean. Strong co-occurrence of HLA alleles, especially DR and DQ, made assigning TCR associations to individual alleles difficult. A later analysis associated 16,951 TCR beta sequences with specific HLA alleles at a false discovery rate of 0.05. A further reported finding was that TCR beta sequences accurately predicted the HLA-A and HLA-B alleles for most subjects in the first cohort. Cytomegalovirus status was reported to be diagnosed by the classifier with high specificity and sensitivity in both the original and validation cohorts. A later analysis found that HLA-associated TCR beta chains were more clonally expanded and had lower generation probabilities than equally common non-associated chains. Correlated functional status among segregating V segments might reflect linkage disequilibrium, but an unknown experimental factor could not be ruled out. A later genetic analysis associated a missense DCLRE1C variant with V-gene and J-gene trimming of TCR beta chains, and an independent cohort replicated the association. In vitro tests confirmed that three of the cytomegalovirus-associated TCR beta chains recognize cytomegalovirus antigens. A cluster of highly shared sequence variants was judged likely to be a technical artifact of the sequencing pipeline. Presence/absence analyses assumed roughly uniform sequencing depth across donors, an assumption that may not hold. Only TCR beta chains were sequenced in this cohort, and the absence of alpha or paired-chain data limited detectable features. According to the authors, the approach could potentially be generalized to other disease states and immunological phenotypes. Some IMGT-functional V segments, including TRBV6-2 and TRBV6-3, could not be told apart with the 87-base-pair reads, so those segments were excluded. The study listed around 160 TCR beta chains as associated with cytomegalovirus. A later analysis found that TCR association rates varied across HLA loci, with DRB1 alleles showing the most associated TCRs and HLA-C alleles the fewest. A later analysis reported that several top co-occurrence clusters appeared linked to parvovirus B19, influenza, CMV and Epstein-Barr virus. In an earlier analysis of 450 to 750 of the donors, most TCR beta V segments appeared in productive rearrangements about 87% or about 30% of the time, broadly matching IMGT annotations. Most TCR sequences were observed very rarely across donors, whereas some public TCRs were present in many individuals. Because HLA typing was unavailable for some donors at each locus, only the typed subset was used in association tests. A later analysis found that most CMV-associated TCR beta chains appeared HLA-restricted, with HLA associations seemingly driven largely by CMV exposure. Because counts were too low, around 17 rarely observed V segments, including chromosome 9 orphons, were left out of the earlier analysis of 587 of the donors. CMV serostatus was the only immune exposure information available for the cohort.

Between the V and J ends, shortened by 0 bases and 3 bases respectively, the junction contains 15 bases. Spanning cysteine to phenylalanine, the CDR3 consists of 16 amino acids. Only the CDR3 part of the read is kept: 48 bases, read in frame from the first base. CDR1 SGDLS and CDR2 YYNGEE are derived from the germline V gene. The sequence came from a woman aged 60-75 years in good health and CMV-seropositive. The specimen sequenced was PBMCs. Recombination linked TRBV9 to TRBJ1-2, with the D segment identity uncertain. The CDR3 sequence is CASSVAPGVDYYGYTF. The nucleotide sequence reads TGTGCCAGCAGCGTAGCCCCCGGGGTTGACTACTATGGCTACACCTTC.